The 31 T cell receptor beta chains presented below share a single source sample, sequenced in a study of graft-versus-host responses after intestinal transplantation. Assay used: immunoSEQ multiplex PCR; TCRdb lists only in-frame clones, some missing. The repertoire consists of tens of thousands of clones, with around 86% occurring once and the leading ten covering approximately 1.6%. Once graft tissue had been processed, intraepithelial and lamina propria lymphocytes were released. The specimen was ileum tissue, collected about 350 days after transplant. The receptors originated from a human patient who received an intestinal transplant, so some T cells may come from the graft donor.

The chain links TRBV4-1 to TRBJ2-1, with D possibly matching TRBD2 (5 bases). Trimming took 5 bases from V and 7 from J, leaving 9 bases between them. The CDR3 length is 12 residues. Per the germline V gene, CDR1 is MGHRA and CDR2 is YSYEKL. Written as DNA, the CDR3 is TGCGCCAGCAGCATAGCGACGAATGAGCAGTTCTTC. Translating gives CASSIATNEQFF.

As DNA, the CDR3 is TGTGCCAGCAGCTCGTCGGGCCACAATGAGCAGTTCTTC. This translates into CASSSSGHNEQFF. V and J are TRBV7-9 and TRBJ2-1; no reliable D call. CDR3 length: 13 residues. The V and J ends lost 4 bases and 5 bases respectively, with 9 bases between them. CDR1 and CDR2 (germline): SEHNR, FQNEAQ (reference sequence).

This clone has a single count. The chain joins TRBV10-2 to TRBJ2-1, with D hard to call. V gave up 0 bases and J gave up 15 bases, with 12 bases separating them. The germline V gene has CDR1 WSHSY and CDR2 SAAADI. The CDR3 runs to 12 residues. DNA of the CDR3: TGCGCCAGCAGTGAGTCGGACCGTCTGCCGTTCTTC. Translating gives CASSESDRLPFF.

V usage is TRBV5-4 and J usage is TRBJ1-1; a possible D gene is TRBD1 (6 bases). Trimming pared 4 bases from V and 4 bases from J, leaving 8 bases between. The CDR3 spans 12 residues. Germline loops: CDR1 SGHNT, CDR2 YYREEE (reference sequence). CDR3 DNA sequence: TGTGCCAGCAGCGAAGGGGGCACTGAAGCTTTCTTT. Translation: CASSEGGTEAFF.

The chain combines TRBV4-1 with TRBJ1-1; D gene unclear. Germline V gene lookup returns CDR1 MGHRA and CDR2 YSYEKL. V lost 0 bases and J lost 3, with 11 bases in between. The CDR3 is made up of 15 amino acids. CDR3 sequence: CASSQEWGLDTEAFF. The DNA of the CDR3 is TGCGCCAGCAGCCAAGAGTGGGGTCTGGACACTGAAGCTTTCTTT.

This clone was seen only once. The chain joins TRBV6-1 to TRBJ1-5, with TRBD1 identical over 7 bases. Germline loops: CDR1 MNHNS, CDR2 SASEGT. There are 14 residues in the CDR3. The trim removed 2 bases at V and 7 bases at J, leaving 5 bases unmatched. CDR3 coding DNA: TGTGCCAGCAGTGAAAGACAGGGAGGGCAGCCCCAGCATTTT. It translates to CASSERQGGQPQHF.

This clone was counted a single time. This chain uses TRBV7-3 with TRBJ2-3; D not certain. Trimming stripped 2 bases from V and 4 bases from J, with 7 bases between. CDR3 length: 13 residues. From germline, CDR1 is SGHTA and CDR2 FQGTGA. Here the CDR3 DNA reads TGTGCCAGCAGCTTAGTAGGGTCAGATACGCAGTATTTT. This gives the protein CASSLVGSDTQYF.

The V gene is TRBV28, the J gene TRBJ2-3; TRBD1 or TRBD2 may be the D gene (5 bases each). V lost 3 bases, J lost 0 bases, and 10 bases lay in between. CDR1 MDHEN and CDR2 SYDVKM come from the germline V gene. The CDR3 has 15 amino acids. In nucleotides, the CDR3 is TGTGCCAGCAGTTTGCTTCGGGACAGCACAGATACGCAGTATTTT. Translating gives CASSLLRDSTDTQYF.

The chain is built from TRBV10-3 and TRBJ2-5; D gene unclear. Deletions cut 0 bases from V and 3 bases from J, with 2 bases between. CDR1 and CDR2 (germline): ENHRY, SYGVKD. The CDR3 runs 12 residues. CDR3 loop: CAISESKETQYF. CDR3 DNA sequence: TGTGCCATCAGTGAGTCGAAAGAGACCCAGTACTTC.

This clone was observed a handful of times. The chain has TRBV29-1 and TRBJ2-1, with D perhaps TRBD2 (5 bases). Germline V gene lookup returns CDR1 SQVTM and CDR2 ANQGSEA. The CDR3 runs to 15 residues. Trimming removed 3 bases from V and 8 bases from J, with 20 bases in between. The DNA of the CDR3 is TGCAGCGTTGAGGGATTAGCGACGGAGGTCCATGAGCAGTTCTTC. Amino acid sequence: CSVEGLATEVHEQFF.

The rearrangement links TRBV6-1 to TRBJ1-5, with 9 bases fitting TRBD1. Germline loops: CDR1 MNHNS, CDR2 SASEGT. The CDR3 length is 15 residues. Germline trimming cut 6 bases from V and 4 bases from J; bases unmatched to any gene: 7. CDR3 amino acids: CASRTGGSPNQPQHF. CDR3 DNA: TGTGCCAGCAGGACAGGGGGTTCCCCAAATCAGCCCCAGCATTTT.

V is TRBV6-1 and J is TRBJ2-1; D may match TRBD1 or TRBD2 (5 bases each). The V end was cut by 4 bases, the J end by 7 bases, with 14 bases between. CDR3 length equals 14 residues. From germline, CDR1 is MNHNS and CDR2 SASEGT. CDR3 sequence (DNA): TGTGCCAGCAGTGGGGACGGATCAGGAAATGAGCAGTTCTTC. This sequence encodes CASSGDGSGNEQFF.

The chain uses TRBV5-6 and TRBJ2-1; D is ambiguous. Trimming pared 1 base from V and 6 bases from J, leaving 11 bases between. The CDR3 sequence is 14 residues long. Germline V gives CDR1 SGHDT, CDR2 YYEEEE. CDR3 protein: CASSLPPIPNEQFF. CDR3 DNA: TGTGCCAGCAGCTTGCCCCCGATCCCCAATGAGCAGTTCTTC.

This clone was detected a few times. V gene TRBV6-1 combines with J gene TRBJ1-2; D is ambiguous. Germline-derived CDR1 and CDR2 are MNHNS and SASEGT. V was shortened by 6 bases and J by 4 bases, with 18 bases between the two germline ends. The CDR3 is 15 residues long. CDR3 amino acids: CASRHPPGTGYGYTF. The CDR3 nucleotides read TGTGCCAGCAGGCACCCACCAGGAACGGGCTATGGCTACACCTTC.

The genes are TRBV6-5 and TRBJ2-7; no clear D. This CDR3 comprises 16 residues. Per the germline V gene, CDR1 is MNHEY and CDR2 is SVGAGI. Between the trimmed V and J ends, which lost 2 bases and 2 bases, there was a span of 16 bases. DNA of the CDR3: TGTGCCAGCAGTTACACCCTTTTGAGAGGAGCCTACGAGCAGTACTTC. Its translation is CASSYTLLRGAYEQYF.

This clone was found once. V is TRBV18 and J is TRBJ2-1, with 8 bases fitting TRBD1. V was pared by 4 bases and J by 2 bases, with 4 bases of the junction left unmatched. CDR3 length equals 15 residues. The germline V gene has CDR1 KGHSH and CDR2 LQKENI. The CDR3 nucleotides read TGTGCCAGCTCACAACCGGGACAGGCCTACAATGAGCAGTTCTTC. Protein: CASSQPGQAYNEQFF.

V gene TRBV6-4 combines with J gene TRBJ1-2, with D uncertain. This CDR3 is built from 13 residues. Germline V CDR1 and CDR2: MRHNA, SNTAGT. V was shortened by 10 bases and J by 5 bases, with 17 bases between the two germline ends. The CDR3 nucleotides are TGTGCCACCTTCGGAGGCGAAGGGTATGGCTACACCTTC. It is translated as CATFGGEGYGYTF.

V gene TRBV25-1 combines with J gene TRBJ2-3; no clear D gene. Looked up from germline, CDR1 is MGHDK and CDR2 is SYGVNS. Trimming pared 3 bases from V and 3 bases from J, leaving 7 bases between. CDR3 length: 13 residues. The DNA of the CDR3 is TGTGCCAGCAGTGACTCCGCTACAGATACGCAGTATTTT. Protein: CASSDSATDTQYF.

This clone was observed a few times. This chain links TRBV7-9 with TRBJ1-5, with D unclear. The length of the CDR3 is 12 residues. Germline V gene data show CDR1 as SEHNR and CDR2 as FQNEAQ (reference sequence). The V end was cut by 3 bases, the J end by 4 bases, with 4 bases between. CDR3 sequence reads: CASSLGNQPQHF. The CDR3 coding sequence is TGTGCCAGCAGCTTGGGAAATCAGCCCCAGCATTTT.

The J gene is TRBJ2-6, the V gene TRBV5-4; D uncertain. Per the germline V gene, CDR1 is SGHNT and CDR2 is YYREEE (reference sequence). V lost 0 bases and J lost 0, with 7 bases in between. The CDR3 consists of 16 residues. The CDR3 protein is CASSLETGSGANVLTF. The CDR3 nucleotides read TGTGCCAGCAGCTTGGAAACTGGCTCTGGGGCCAACGTCCTGACTTTC.

A single count supports this clone. The chain joins TRBV29-1 to TRBJ1-2; tentatively, D is TRBD1 (5 bases). In germline, CDR1 is SQVTM, CDR2 ANQGSEA. The CDR3 spans 13 residues. Trimming cost V 3 bases and J 4 bases, with 12 bases left between them. CDR3: CSVDAQGVYGYTF. CDR3 nucleotides: TGCAGCGTTGATGCCCAGGGCGTCTATGGCTACACCTTC. The full variable domain, completed using reference TRBV29-1 and TRBJ1-2, is SAVISQKPSRDICQRGTSLTIQCQVDSQVTMMFWYRQQPGQSLTLIATANQGSEATYESGFVIDKFPISRPNLTFSTLTVSNMSPEDSSIYLCSVDAQGVYGYTFGSGTRLTVV.

The rearrangement uses TRBV5-1 and TRBJ2-3; TRBD1 might be the D (5 bases). With 2 bases removed from V and 0 bases from J, the gap between germline ends came to 7 bases. CDR1 and CDR2 (germline): SGHRS, YFSETQ. This CDR3 is 14 amino acids long. CDR3 sequence (DNA): TGCGCCAGCAGCTTAGGGGCTAGCACAGATACGCAGTATTTT. It codes for CASSLGASTDTQYF. The full variable domain, completed using reference TRBV5-1 and TRBJ2-3, is KAGVTQTPRYLIKTRGQQVTLSCSPISGHRSVSWYQQTPGQGLQFLFEYFSETQRNKGNFPGRFSGRQFSNSRSEMNVSTLELGDSALYLCASSLGASTDTQYFGPGTRLTVL.

The CDR3 protein is CASSILGGRMSGLYNEQFF. CDR3 nucleotides: TGTGCCAGCAGCATCCTAGGGGGGCGGATGAGCGGGCTCTACAATGAGCAGTTCTTC. The chain recombines TRBV11-1 with TRBJ2-1; D assignment may be TRBD1 or TRBD2 (6 bases each). The CDR3 sequence is 19 residues long. V was shortened by 5 bases and J by 3 bases, with 26 bases between the two germline ends. Germline V gene lookup returns CDR1 SGHAT and CDR2 FQDESV (reference sequence).

This clone appeared a single time. The chain recombines TRBV5-1 with TRBJ2-7, with D perhaps matching TRBD1 (6 bases). V lost 2 bases, J lost 3 bases, and 12 bases lay in between. This CDR3 comprises 14 residues. CDR1 and CDR2 from the germline V gene are SGHRS and YFSETQ. The chain's CDR3 is CASSLQGSNYEQYF. DNA for the CDR3: TGCGCCAGCAGCTTACAGGGCAGTAACTACGAGCAGTACTTC.

The rearrangement uses TRBV4-1 and TRBJ2-4; 8 nucleotides match TRBD1. In germline, CDR1 is MGHRA, CDR2 YSYEKL. Trimming at V came to 0 bases and at J to 4 bases, leaving 8 bases not matched to a gene. The CDR3 loop spans 17 amino acids. CDR3 bases: TGCGCCAGCAGCCAAGATCGGGAAGGGACAGGTAAAAACATTCAGTACTTC. Encoded protein: CASSQDREGTGKNIQYF.

This clone was detected only once. This rearrangement joins TRBV5-4 to TRBJ2-2, with TRBD1 matching over 7 bases. V was clipped by 1 base and J by 4 bases; unmatched bases: 4. In germline, CDR1 is SGHNT, CDR2 YYREEE (reference sequence). The CDR3 consists of 15 residues. The CDR3 DNA reads TGTGCCAGCAGCTTGAAGGGACAGTTCACCGGGGAGCTGTTTTTT. It specifies CASSLKGQFTGELFF.

The rearrangement uses TRBV6-5 and TRBJ1-2; D call uncertain. CDR1 and CDR2 (germline): MNHEY, SVGAGI. The CDR3 totals 12 residues. V lost 5 bases, J lost 0 bases, and 4 bases lay in between. Written as DNA, the CDR3 is TGTGCCAGCAGTGACACTAACTATGGCTACACCTTC. This gives the protein CASSDTNYGYTF.

This chain links TRBV4-2 with TRBJ2-1; 8 nucleotides align to TRBD2. V trimming: 0 bases; J trimming: 13 bases; junction bases outside the gene matches: 8. This CDR3 spans 14 amino acids. Germline loops: CDR1 LGHNA, CDR2 YNFKEQ. In nucleotides, the CDR3 is TGTGCCAGCAGCCAAGAATTTAGCGGGGTGATACAGTTCTTC. As protein: CASSQEFSGVIQFF.

This clone was observed a handful of times. The chain links TRBV6-5 to TRBJ1-2; 9 nucleotides align to TRBD1. The germline V gene encodes CDR1 MNHEY and CDR2 SVGAGI. V was pared by 0 bases and J by 8 bases, with 4 bases of the junction left unmatched. This CDR3 is built from 14 residues. The CDR3 DNA follows: TGTGCCAGCAGTTACTCTGGGACAGGGAAAGGCTACACCTTC. Translation: CASSYSGTGKGYTF.

V gene TRBV6-5 combines with J gene TRBJ1-1; 7 bases are a match to TRBD1. Trimming removed 6 bases from V and 4 bases from J; junction bases left unmatched: 8. CDR1 and CDR2 from the germline V gene are MNHEY and SVGAGI. This CDR3 is built from 14 residues. DNA of the CDR3: TGTGCCAGCAGACAGACAGGGACTTTCACTGAAGCTTTCTTT. Its translation: CASRQTGTFTEAFF.

The genes are TRBV5-4 and TRBJ1-3; possible D gene TRBD1, 5 bases. This CDR3 has 15 amino acids. The V end lost 1 base, the J end lost 0 bases, and 8 bases lay between the germline ends. Germline lookup yields CDR1 SGHNT and CDR2 YYREEE (reference sequence). CDR3 loop: CASSLWGSSGNTIYF. The CDR3 bases are TGTGCCAGCAGCTTGTGGGGGAGCTCTGGAAACACCATATATTTT.